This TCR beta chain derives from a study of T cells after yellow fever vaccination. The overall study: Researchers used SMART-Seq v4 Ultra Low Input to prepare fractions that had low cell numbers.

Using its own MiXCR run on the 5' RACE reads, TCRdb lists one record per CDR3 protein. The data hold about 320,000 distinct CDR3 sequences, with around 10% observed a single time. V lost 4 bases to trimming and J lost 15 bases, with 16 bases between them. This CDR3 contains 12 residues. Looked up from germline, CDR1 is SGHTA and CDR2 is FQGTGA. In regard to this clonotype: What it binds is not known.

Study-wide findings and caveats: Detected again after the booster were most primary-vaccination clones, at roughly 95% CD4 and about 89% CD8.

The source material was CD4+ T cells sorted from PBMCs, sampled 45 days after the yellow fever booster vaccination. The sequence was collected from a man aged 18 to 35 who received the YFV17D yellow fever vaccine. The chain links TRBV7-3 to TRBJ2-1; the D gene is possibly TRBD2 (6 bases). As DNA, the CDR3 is TGTGCCAGCAGCTACTACGGGGGAAGGCTGTTCTTC. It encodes CASSYYGGRLFF.